Each of the 13 T cell receptor beta chains below was sequenced from the same sample in a study of T-cell reconstitution after alpha-beta-depleted transplantation in children listed by TCRdb under 2016. The method behind the library was PCR. The sequencer was an Illumina HiSeq 2500. TCR libraries were prepared with molecular barcoding, using unique molecular identifiers to normalize TCRbeta repertoire quantification. TCRdb reprocessed the public reads (quality trimming at Q25 with fastp, clone calling with MiXCR) and kept in-frame beta chains. Every CDR3 protein is listed once, alongside the most common genes and DNA of its rows. In this sample the table shows 490,000 or so distinct CDR3 sequences, approximately 13% of which occur a single time. 5% to 6% of the sample rests with the top ten. Sequenced material: PBMCs from the stem cell graft donor, taken from the stem cell graft. The receptors were sampled from a human donor who donated a stem cell graft to a child with combined immunodeficiency.

The chain combines TRBV12-3 or TRBV12-4 with TRBJ1-2; TRBD1 agrees at 10 bases. This CDR3 comprises 15 residues. V lost 5 bases to trimming and J lost 8 bases; unmatched junction nucleotides: 11. CDR3 sequence reads: CASSRAAGTGEGYTF. The CDR3, as DNA: TGTGCCAGCAGTCGCGCGGCCGGGACAGGGGAGGGCTACACCTTC.

J is TRBJ2-7 and V is TRBV5-1, with 8 bases identical to TRBD2. The V segment lost 4 bases and the J segment 3 bases; nucleotides outside the gene matches: 6. CDR3 length: 14 amino acids. CDR1 is SGHRS, CDR2 YFSETQ, per germline. The CDR3 loop is CASSAGGAIYEQYF. The DNA for the CDR3 is TGCGCCAGCAGCGCGGGGGGCGCTATCTACGAGCAGTACTTC.

The rearrangement links TRBV2 to TRBJ1-5, with TRBD1 identical over 9 bases. This CDR3 is built from 23 residues. The J segment lost 3 bases and the V segment lost 1 base, leaving 25 bases of the junction unmatched. The germline V gene encodes CDR1 SNHLY and CDR2 FYNNEI. CDR3 nucleotides: TGTGCCAGCAGTGAAGTATCAGGATTTTTTCCATTCCGGGACAGGGTCCCCAATCAGCCCCAGCATTTT. It specifies CASSEVSGFFPFRDRVPNQPQHF.

The chain carries TRBV20-1 and TRBJ2-1, with D possibly TRBD2 on 6 matching bases. There are 17 residues in the CDR3. Germline CDR1 is DFQATT and CDR2 is SNEGSKA (reference sequence). V lost 1 base and J lost 8, with 24 bases in between. The DNA for the CDR3 is TGCAGTGCTAGAGTCCCTTCGGTAGCGGTGAAGAATGATGAGCAGTTCTTC. The encoded protein is CSARVPSVAVKNDEQFF.

The rearrangement links TRBV7-2 to TRBJ1-5, with 7 nucleotides matching TRBD1. This CDR3 is built from 17 residues. CDR1 and CDR2 from the germline V gene are SGHTA and FQGNSA. The junction had 13 bases not matched to a gene; V was cut back by 2 bases and J by 6 bases. The CDR3 DNA sequence: TGTGCCAGCAGCTTATCGACAGGGCCCTATAGGGGTCAGCCCCAGCATTTT. Its translation is CASSLSTGPYRGQPQHF.

This clonotype was detected a few times. This chain uses TRBV5-1 with TRBJ2-3, with TRBD2 matching over 8 bases. V lost 1 base, J lost 1 base, and 8 bases stayed unmatched. There are 17 residues in the CDR3. Germline V lookup: CDR1 SGHRS, CDR2 YFSETQ. DNA for the CDR3: TGCGCCAGCAGCTTGAGACGGGAGGGCCTGGGCACAGATACGCAGTATTTT. Amino acid sequence: CASSLRREGLGTDTQYF.

This clonotype was counted between two and nine times. The chain joins TRBV5-6 to TRBJ2-5, with D tentatively TRBD1 (6 bases). Germline V gene sequence: CDR1 SGHDT, CDR2 YYEEEE. This CDR3 spans 13 amino acids. V dropped 5 bases and J dropped 5 bases, with 13 bases sitting between them. The DNA for the CDR3 is TGTGCCAGCAGTCCAGGGGTAGGGGAGACCCAGTACTTC. As protein: CASSPGVGETQYF.

This rearrangement joins TRBV14 to TRBJ2-5; D may be TRBD1 or TRBD2 (5 bases each). Germline V gives CDR1 SGHDN, CDR2 FVKESK. Deletions cut 1 base from V and 5 bases from J, with 11 bases between. The length of the CDR3 is 14 residues. CDR3 DNA: TGTGCCAGCAGCCAAGTTGGGGGATGGGAGACCCAGTACTTC. It is translated as CASSQVGGWETQYF.

This clonotype was seen repeatedly, ten times or more. The chain couples TRBV6-1 to TRBJ2-3; no reliable D call. CDR3 length: 14 residues. Germline assignment: CDR1 MNHNS and CDR2 SASEGT. V lost 0 bases, J lost 4 bases, and 8 bases lay in between. The CDR3 loop reads CASSEATGADTQYF. CDR3 nucleotide sequence: TGTGCCAGCAGTGAAGCAACGGGTGCAGATACGCAGTATTTT.

This chain links TRBV15 with TRBJ2-2, with a tentative D call TRBD2 (7 bases). The CDR3 runs 17 residues. V was pared by 1 base and J by 0 bases, with 12 bases between. From germline, CDR1 is LNHNV and CDR2 YYDKDF (reference sequence). CDR3 protein: CATSRARGGANTGELFF. Written as DNA, the CDR3 is TGTGCCACCAGCAGAGCCCGCGGGGGCGCGAACACCGGGGAGCTGTTTTTT.

The chain couples TRBV18 to TRBJ1-1; D is uncertain. The V end lost 2 bases, the J end lost 11 bases, and 15 bases lay between the germline ends. Germline CDR1 and CDR2: KGHSH and LQKENI. This CDR3 has 13 residues. CDR3 amino acids: CASSPNPGGHAFF. CDR3 coding DNA: TGTGCCAGCTCACCAAACCCCGGAGGCCATGCTTTCTTT.

The chain joins TRBV12-3 or TRBV12-4 to TRBJ1-1; D uncertain. This CDR3 is 14 amino acids long. V dropped 5 bases and J dropped 1 base, with 11 bases sitting between them. The CDR3 loop reads CASSRTLSNTEAFF. In DNA, the CDR3 is TGTGCCAGCAGTCGGACCCTATCGAACACTGAAGCTTTCTTT.

This clonotype has just a few counts. The genes are TRBV9 and TRBJ2-2; no clear D gene. This CDR3 is 13 amino acids long. Germline V gene sequence: CDR1 SGDLS, CDR2 YYNGEE. Trimming pared 4 bases from V and 7 bases from J, leaving 11 bases between. As DNA, the CDR3 is TGTGCCAGCAGCCCCCTAAGTGGCGGGGAGCTGTTTTTT. Protein: CASSPLSGGELFF.